The 15 T cell receptor beta chains below come from one sample, sequenced in a study of blood T cell repertoires in COVID-19. Only in-frame clones appear in the TCRdb table, and some are missing; sequencing was by immunoSEQ multiplex PCR. The sample lists 150,000 or so clones; more than 65% were seen once. The sequenced sample was PBMCs or T cells enriched from blood (not recorded which). The source of these receptors is a woman in her 40s with acute COVID-19.

As DNA, the CDR3 is TGTGCCGCCGTGGGGCCAAACAATGAGCAGTTCTTC. This encodes CAAVGPNNEQFF. The chain couples TRBV19 to TRBJ2-1, with D possibly matching TRBD1 (5 bases). Trimming shortened V by 11 bases and J by 5 bases, and 13 bases separated the two germline ends. The germline V gene encodes CDR1 LNHDA and CDR2 SQIVND (reference sequence). The CDR3 length is 12 residues.

The CDR3 region has the DNA TGTGCCAGCTTTCAGGGAGGGACTGAAGCTTTCTTT. Its translation is CASFQGGTEAFF. The rearrangement uses TRBV18 and TRBJ1-1; perhaps TRBD1 as D (5 bases). This CDR3 spans 12 amino acids. Trimming shortened V by 7 bases and J by 5 bases, and 11 bases separated the two germline ends. In germline, CDR1 is KGHSH, CDR2 LQKENI.

The chain combines TRBV19 with TRBJ1-5; maybe TRBD1 (6 bases). The CDR3 consists of 15 residues. In germline, CDR1 is LNHDA, CDR2 SQIVND (reference sequence). The ends were cut back, 7 bases at V and 2 bases at J, with 15 bases in the middle. CDR3 sequence: CASTDGGLGNQPQHF. For the CDR3, the DNA is TGTGCCAGTACAGATGGGGGCTTAGGCAATCAGCCCCAGCATTTT.

The chain uses TRBV3-1 (or the pseudogene TRBV3-2) and TRBJ2-2, with a tentative D call TRBD2 (5 bases). Trimming shortened V by 1 base and J by 6 bases, and 9 bases separated the two germline ends. The germline CDR1 and CDR2 sequences are LGHDT and YNNKEL (reference sequence). The CDR3 consists of 14 residues. The CDR3 protein is CASSQGVGAGELFF. The CDR3 DNA follows: TGTGCCAGCAGCCAAGGCGTGGGAGCCGGGGAGCTGTTTTTT.

The sample holds a few counts of this clone. CDR3 amino acids: CASSLTGSNEQYF. The CDR3 DNA reads TGTGCCAGCAGCTTGACTGGTTCCAACGAGCAGTACTTC. The chain joins TRBV7-9 to TRBJ2-7, with unresolved D. V lost 3 bases to trimming and J lost 5 bases, with 11 bases between them. The germline V gene encodes CDR1 SEHNR and CDR2 FQNEAQ (reference sequence). This CDR3 has 13 amino acids.

V usage is TRBV7-2 and J usage is TRBJ2-3; the match to TRBD2 covers 10 bases. Germline loops: CDR1 SGHTA, CDR2 FQGNSA. V trimming: 3 bases; J trimming: 4 bases; junction bases outside the gene matches: 4. The CDR3 has 15 residues. CDR3 in amino acids: CASSLSGRAPDTQYF. DNA of the CDR3: TGTGCCAGCAGCTTGAGCGGGAGGGCCCCAGATACGCAGTATTTT.

A few counts support this clone. The chain joins TRBV27 to TRBJ2-7; the D gene is possibly TRBD2 (7 bases). V lost 2 bases and J 0 bases, leaving 17 bases between the germline ends. The CDR3 has 17 amino acids. CDR1 is MNHEY and CDR2 is SMNVEV in the germline V gene (reference sequence). CDR3 amino acids: CASSLRGGGGSSYEQYF. CDR3 nucleotide sequence: TGTGCCAGCAGTTTACGCGGAGGGGGGGGGAGCTCCTACGAGCAGTACTTC.

The chain has TRBV2 and TRBJ1-2; 7 bases are shared with TRBD1. The CDR3 is 13 amino acids. CDR1 SNHLY and CDR2 FYNNEI come from the germline V gene. V lost 8 bases, J lost 1 base, and 4 bases stayed unmatched. CDR3 residues: CASQGQINYGYTF. The DNA of the CDR3 is TGTGCCAGCCAGGGACAGATTAACTATGGCTACACCTTC.

This clone was detected only once. The chain carries TRBV6-1 and TRBJ2-1; D might be TRBD2 (6 bases). The V and J ends lost 1 base and 5 bases respectively, with 15 bases between them. Germline CDR1 MNHNS, CDR2 SASEGT. This CDR3 region has 16 residues. CDR3 residues: CASSEGSASAHNEQFF. In DNA, the CDR3 is TGTGCCAGCAGTGAAGGATCGGCTAGCGCGCACAATGAGCAGTTCTTC.

The genes are TRBV5-6 and TRBJ2-5, with 7 positions matching TRBD1. The CDR3 has 15 amino acids. Trimming cost V 0 bases and J 2 bases; bases outside gene matches: 4. Germline V lookup: CDR1 SGHDT, CDR2 YYEEEE. In DNA form, the CDR3 reads TGTGCCAGCAGCTTGGGACAGGGAACACAAGAGACCCAGTACTTC. Encoded protein: CASSLGQGTQETQYF.

The rearrangement uses TRBV2 and TRBJ1-2, with D possibly TRBD1 on 5 matching bases. The V end was cut by 2 bases, the J end by 6 bases, with 10 bases between. There are 13 residues in the CDR3. Germline V gene data show CDR1 as SNHLY and CDR2 as FYNNEI. CDR3 protein: CASSEYRQNGYTF. In nucleotides, the CDR3 is TGTGCCAGCAGTGAATACAGGCAGAATGGCTACACCTTC.

The CDR3 sequence is CASSPPGTSGSLGETQYF. The CDR3, as DNA: TGTGCCAGCTCACCGCCCGGGACTAGCGGGAGTTTGGGAGAGACCCAGTACTTC. V is TRBV18 and J is TRBJ2-5, with 14 bases that match TRBD2. The CDR3 runs 18 residues. J was trimmed by 4 bases and V by 3 bases; bases with no gene match: 10. Germline CDR1 KGHSH, CDR2 LQKENI.

The rearrangement links TRBV19 to TRBJ1-4, with 7 bases that match TRBD1. The CDR3 runs 17 residues. From germline, CDR1 is LNHDA and CDR2 SQIVND (reference sequence). J gave up 3 bases and V 4 bases, and 11 bases lay outside the gene matches. DNA of the CDR3: TGTGCCAGTAGTACCACGGCGACAGGGTGGGCTAATGAAAAACTGTTTTTT. Translation: CASSTTATGWANEKLFF.

The chain has TRBV27 and TRBJ1-1, with a possible D match to TRBD1 (5 bases). CDR1 and CDR2 (germline): MNHEY, SMNVEV (reference sequence). V shed 3 bases and J shed 4 bases, with 12 bases lying between them. The CDR3 totals 14 residues. For the CDR3, the DNA is TGTGCCAGCAGTTTCCTAGACAGTTTCACTGAAGCTTTCTTT. Protein: CASSFLDSFTEAFF.

The chain is built from TRBV18 and TRBJ1-2; 9 nucleotides match TRBD1. J was trimmed by 8 bases and V by 0 bases; bases with no gene match: 7. The CDR3 is 15 residues long. The germline V gene has CDR1 KGHSH and CDR2 LQKENI. Written as DNA, the CDR3 is TGTGCCAGCTCACCACCACAGGGGGCGAGGTTAGGCTACACCTTC. Translating it yields CASSPPQGARLGYTF.